This T cell receptor (beta chain) was captured in a study of early T cells in non-severe SARS-CoV-2 infection. Study context: Unsorted whole blood bulk RNA was sequenced, with unpaired chains. Broader study findings: Matching against VDJdb likely underestimated virus-specific expansions, favoring anti-spike CD8.

Each cDNA molecule carried a unique molecular identifier. Via MiXCR, TCRdb re-called the 5' RACE reads, giving one row per CDR3 protein. The repertoire holds just under 65,000 distinct CDR3 sequences, around 11% seen once, with 2.9% in the top ten. As to this clonotype: Its specificity is not known.

The sample was whole blood, taken at baseline. The source of this sequence is an adult who was a healthcare worker with PCR-confirmed SARS-CoV-2 infection or an uninfected control (not recorded which).

The DNA of the CDR3 is TGTGCCATCAGCCCCTCCGGGGAGACAGATACGCAGTATTTT. Protein: CAISPSGETDTQYF. The chain links TRBV10-3 to TRBJ2-3; weak D call: TRBD2 (5 bases). Deletions cut 6 bases from V and 3 bases from J, with 13 bases between. Germline values: CDR1 ENHRY, CDR2 SYGVKD. This CDR3 comprises 14 residues.